A single sample is the source of the 11 T cell receptor beta chains below, sequenced in a study of blood T cell repertoires in COVID-19. The method was immunoSEQ multiplex PCR; TCRdb's version includes in-frame clones alone and lacks a portion of them. The table lists approximately 90,000 clones, about four fifths of them singletons. The sequencing input was peripheral blood. The receptors shown here come from a human donor in a cohort sampled during active COVID-19.

This chain links TRBV15 with TRBJ1-1; 9 bases are shared with TRBD1. The CDR3 runs 17 residues. The junction had 13 bases not matched to a gene; V was cut back by 1 base and J by 7 bases. CDR1 and CDR2 from the germline V gene are LNHNV and YYDKDF (reference sequence). The CDR3 nucleotides read TGTGCCACCAGCAGAGGGTTATACAGGGGGCGAGCTATTGAAGCTTTCTTT. Its translation: CATSRGLYRGRAIEAFF.

The chain carries TRBV7-2 and TRBJ2-1; unclear D gene. The V and J ends lost 3 bases and 0 bases respectively, with 6 bases between them. CDR1 SGHTA and CDR2 FQGNSA come from the germline V gene. The CDR3 totals 14 residues. The CDR3 nucleotides are TGTGCCAGCAGCTTGGAGAGCTCCTACAATGAGCAGTTCTTC. As protein: CASSLESSYNEQFF.

This clone was seen just once. The gene calls are TRBV19 and TRBJ2-1, with 9 bases matching TRBD1. The CDR3 length is 16 residues. Germline CDR1 is LNHDA and CDR2 is SQIVND (reference sequence). V lost 6 bases, J lost 4 bases, and 10 bases stayed unmatched. CDR3: CASSHFRDRVYNEQFF. The CDR3 DNA sequence: TGTGCCAGTAGCCACTTCCGGGACAGGGTTTACAATGAGCAGTTCTTC.

This clone was seen more than once but under ten times. The rearrangement uses TRBV2 and TRBJ2-2; 8 nucleotides match TRBD1. This CDR3 spans 13 amino acids. The ends lost 6 bases at V and 5 bases at J; junction bases unmatched: 2. CDR1 and CDR2 from the germline V gene are SNHLY and FYNNEI. The CDR3 sequence is CASRRQGTGELFF. In nucleotides, the CDR3 is TGTGCCAGCAGGAGACAGGGGACCGGGGAGCTGTTTTTT.

The chain recombines TRBV7-6 with TRBJ1-1; 8 bases fit TRBD1. The CDR3 loop spans 15 amino acids. The V gene's germline CDR1 is SGHVS and CDR2 FNYEAQ. After removal of 3 bases from V and 4 bases from J, the junction contained 7 bases not matched to a gene. CDR3 coding DNA: TGTGCCAGCAGCTTGGGCAACAGGGGGGGCACTGAAGCTTTCTTT. Translation gives CASSLGNRGGTEAFF.

J is TRBJ2-3 and V is TRBV18; 9 bases map to TRBD1. The V segment lost 5 bases and the J segment 4 bases; nucleotides outside the gene matches: 7. The CDR3 loop spans 15 amino acids. CDR1 and CDR2 from the germline V gene are KGHSH and LQKENI. CDR3 DNA: TGTGCCAGCTCATCACGGACAGGGGAGGCAGATACGCAGTATTTT. Translated, it gives CASSSRTGEADTQYF.

This chain uses TRBV25-1 with TRBJ2-7; 9 bases line up with TRBD1. This CDR3 comprises 14 residues. J was trimmed by 2 bases and V by 4 bases; bases with no gene match: 3. From germline, CDR1 is MGHDK and CDR2 SYGVNS. The CDR3 DNA reads TGTGCCAGCAGTGTCCGGACAGGGGCCTACGAGCAGTACTTC. Its protein product is CASSVRTGAYEQYF.

This sequence joins TRBV7-8 and TRBJ2-3; TRBD2 is a possible D gene (7 bases). Per germline, CDR1 SGHVS and CDR2 FQNEAQ. The CDR3 contains 14 residues. The CDR3 DNA follows: TGTGCTAGTGAGGGGGAGGGGTCCACAGATACGCAGTATTTT. Amino acid sequence: CASEGEGSTDTQYF.

The chain recombines TRBV6-5 with TRBJ2-1; 8 nucleotides align to TRBD2. V shed 5 bases, J shed 8 bases, and the junction held 5 bases outside the gene matches. Germline V gene data show CDR1 as MNHEY and CDR2 as SVGAGI. This CDR3 contains 13 residues. The CDR3 sequence is CASSRTSPDEQFF. CDR3 nucleotide sequence: TGTGCCAGCAGTCGGACTAGCCCAGATGAGCAGTTCTTC.

The rearrangement links TRBV14 to TRBJ1-1; D is possibly TRBD1 (6 bases). V lost 0 bases, J lost 0 bases, and 11 bases lay in between. Germline CDR1 and CDR2: SGHDN and FVKESK. The CDR3 consists of 16 residues. CDR3 sequence (DNA): TGTGCCAGCAGCCAAGATATGGGGGCCCTGAACACTGAAGCTTTCTTT. Protein: CASSQDMGALNTEAFF.

This clone has only a few counts. The chain uses TRBV6-6 and TRBJ2-1; D unresolved. Germline V lookup: CDR1 MNHNY, CDR2 SVGAGI (reference sequence). Trimming shortened V by 7 bases and J by 0 bases, and 7 bases separated the two germline ends. The CDR3 consists of 13 residues. The CDR3 DNA is TGTGCCAGCAATCCGGGCTCCTACAATGAGCAGTTCTTC. Translated, it gives CASNPGSYNEQFF.